This T cell receptor (beta chain) stems from a study of cytomegalovirus exposure and HLA in healthy donors. TCRdb keeps only in-frame clones here, not all; method: immunoSEQ multiplex PCR. This repertoire shows over 200,000 clones, approximately 87% found once; its top ten account for about 6%. The CDR3 length is 17 residues. V was pared by 1 base and J by 0 bases, with 13 bases between. Germline V CDR1 and CDR2: MGHRA, YSYEKL. The sample comprised PBMCs. The receptor was derived from a woman under 30 in good health and CMV-seronegative. V and J are TRBV4-1 and TRBJ2-1, with a tentative D call TRBD2 (5 bases). The CDR3 sequence is CASSQVEGASSYNEQFF. The CDR3 region has the DNA TGCGCCAGCAGCCAAGTTGAGGGAGCCAGCTCCTACAATGAGCAGTTCTTC.